This T cell receptor (beta chain) came from a study of T cell responses to AZD1222 COVID-19 vaccine. General study results and limits: The donors showed a predominance of white British ancestry and of females, with possible underestimation of clonal diversity.

Trimming at V came to 4 bases and at J to 4 bases, leaving 4 bases not matched to a gene. The germline gives CDR1 SGHNT, CDR2 YYREEE (reference sequence). The CDR3 totals 14 residues. Clones were read by immunoSEQ multiplex PCR, and TCRdb kept only the in-frame ones, dropping some. Of 100,000 to 150,000 clones listed, 88% were seen once; the top ten hold around 6.1%. A remark on this clone: No antigen is known for it.

The sequence was collected from an adult in good health. The genes are TRBV5-4 and TRBJ2-1; 8 bases agree with TRBD2. The sample consisted of peripheral blood, taken on day 0 of AZD1222 vaccination. The CDR3 DNA reads TGTGCCAGCAGCCCCGGGGGGGGTTACAATGAGCAGTTCTTC. Translated: CASSPGGGYNEQFF.